The T cell receptor beta chain under discussion was sequenced for a study of T cell responses to AZD1222 COVID-19 vaccine. Study outcomes and limitations: Baseline serostatus was positive in only a handful of AZD1222 recipients. There were mostly white British donors and more females than males, and clonal diversity was possibly underestimated. Two AZD1222 administrations were followed by greater Spike-specific TCR breadth and depth.

CDR1 is SNHLY, CDR2 FYNNEI, per germline. Trimming cost V 6 bases and J 11 bases, with 11 bases left between them. The CDR3 spans 11 residues. The protocol was immunoSEQ multiplex PCR, while the TCRdb copy is restricted to in-frame clones and leaves out a portion. Of around 170,000 clones listed, approximately 91% were seen once; the top ten hold roughly 0.99%. Concerning this clone itself: The antigen is not known.

This specimen consisted of peripheral blood, obtained on day 0 of AZD1222 vaccination. This sequence joins TRBV2 and TRBJ2-1; D tentatively reads TRBD1 or TRBD2 (5 bases each). The clonotype originates from an adult in good health. The CDR3 spells CASSPGDQQFF. The CDR3 DNA reads as TGTGCCAGCAGCCCCGGGGACCAGCAGTTCTTC.